The rows below give T cell receptor beta chains drawn from one sample of a study of blood T cell repertoires in COVID-19. TCRdb keeps only in-frame clones here, not all; method: immunoSEQ multiplex PCR. The sample includes about 400,000 clones, roughly 90% of them seen just once. Sequencing input: PBMCs or T cells enriched from blood (not recorded which). These receptors were obtained from a woman in her thirties with acute COVID-19. Each CDR3 is given with its conserved first and last residue. The D gene is left open where the match is weak. The size of a clone is reported for some rows only, either as once, few or many, or as a class for expanded clones.

CDR3aa | CDR3nt | j_gene | v_gene | d_gene | abundance | len
CASSAFPDSLSGIAFF | TGTGCCAGCAGTGCGTTCCCGGACAGCCTTTCGGGGATAGCTTTCTTT | TRBJ1-1 | TRBV6-1 | . | . | 16
CASSLGRATGSNQPQHF | TGTGCCAGCAGCTTAGGAAGGGCGACAGGGAGCAATCAGCCCCAGCATTTT | TRBJ1-5 | TRBV7-9 | TRBD1 | . | 17
CASSIPDTEAFF | TGTGCCAGCAGCATACCGGACACTGAAGCTTTCTTT | TRBJ1-1 | TRBV5-5 | . | . | 12
CASSFRGGSYEQYF | TGTGCCAGCAGCTTTCGGGGGGGCTCCTACGAGCAGTACTTC | TRBJ2-7 | TRBV5-6 | TRBD2 | . | 14
CASSIRDRDPGTF | TGTGCCAGTAGTATCCGGGACAGGGACCCGGGCACCTTC | TRBJ1-2 | TRBV19 | TRBD1 | . | 13
CASSPFASGGTGELFF | TGTGCCAGCAGTCCTTTTGCTAGCGGGGGCACCGGGGAGCTGTTTTTT | TRBJ2-2 | TRBV6-4 | TRBD2 | few | 16
CASSPTTGVSYGYTF | TGTGCCAGCAGCCCGACAACAGGGGTTAGCTATGGCTACACCTTC | TRBJ1-2 | TRBV9 | TRBD1 | . | 15
CSASPGTGLGGPQHF | TGCAGTGCTAGTCCCGGGACAGGTCTGGGGGGGCCCCAGCATTTT | TRBJ1-5 | TRBV20-1 | TRBD1 | few | 15
CASSLAGALNQPQHF | TGTGCCAGCAGCTTAGCGGGGGCTCTCAATCAGCCCCAGCATTTT | TRBJ1-5 | TRBV7-2 | . | once | 15
CASSFSPRYEQYF | TGTGCCAGCAGTTTCTCCCCCCGCTACGAGCAGTACTTC | TRBJ2-7 | TRBV12-3/TRBV12-4 | . | . | 13
CASSLSWGTTNYGYTF | TGTGCCAGCAGTTTATCGTGGGGGACTACTAACTATGGCTACACCTTC | TRBJ1-2 | TRBV27 | . | . | 16
CATTRGIGPYNEQFF | TGTGCCACGACTAGGGGTATCGGGCCCTACAATGAGCAGTTCTTC | TRBJ2-1 | TRBV19 | . | . | 15
CASSPLGASGAGGRTQYF | TGTGCCAGCAGTCCCCTCGGGGCTAGCGGGGCAGGGGGAAGGACCCAGTACTTC | TRBJ2-5 | TRBV27 | TRBD2 | . | 18
CAASPRGTYNEQFF | TGTGCCGCCAGTCCCCGAGGCACCTACAATGAGCAGTTCTTC | TRBJ2-1 | TRBV24-1 | . | . | 14
CASLRQASYEQYF | TGTGCCAGCCTAAGACAGGCTTCCTACGAGCAGTACTTC | TRBJ2-7 | TRBV2 | . | . | 13
CASSLALIGTGGEKLFF | TGTGCCAGCAGCTTAGCGCTAATCGGGACAGGGGGAGAAAAACTGTTTTTT | TRBJ1-4 | TRBV7-2 | TRBD1 | . | 17
CASSREQGTNEKLFF | TGTGCCAGCAGCCGAGAGCAGGGTACTAATGAAAAACTGTTTTTT | TRBJ1-4 | TRBV3-1/TRBV3-2 | . | once | 15
CTSSLPVPPGGYTEAFF | TGCACCAGCAGCCTCCCCGTCCCCCCAGGGGGTTACACTGAAGCTTTCTTT | TRBJ1-1 | TRBV1 | . | . | 17
CASSYGTGGGPGELFF | TGTGCCAGCAGTTACGGGACAGGGGGAGGACCCGGGGAGCTGTTTTTT | TRBJ2-2 | TRBV5-6 | TRBD1 | . | 16
CASSLTSGGAYEQYF | TGTGCCAGCAGCCTAACTAGCGGGGGGGCCTACGAGCAGTACTTC | TRBJ2-7 | TRBV7-6 | TRBD2 | . | 15
CASSLVQGRDVNTEAFF | TGTGCCAGCAGCTTGGTACAGGGGCGGGATGTGAACACTGAAGCTTTCTTT | TRBJ1-1 | TRBV5-6 | TRBD1 | few | 17
CASSYSDRATEAFF | TGTGCCAGCAGTTACTCTGACAGGGCCACTGAAGCTTTCTTT | TRBJ1-1 | TRBV6-5 | TRBD1 | . | 14
CAISAAGSGGAISYNEQFF | TGTGCCATCAGCGCCGCCGGTAGCGGGGGGGCCATCTCCTACAATGAGCAGTTCTTC | TRBJ2-1 | TRBV10-3 | TRBD2 | . | 19
CASSNAVGTGVRDTQYF | TGTGCCAGCAGCAACGCTGTAGGGACAGGGGTCCGAGATACGCAGTATTTT | TRBJ2-3 | TRBV21-1 | . | . | 17
CASSSDRIQDEQFF | TGTGCCAGCAGCTCGGACAGGATTCAGGATGAGCAGTTCTTC | TRBJ2-1 | TRBV7-2 | TRBD1 | . | 14
CASSSRQGPYDTQYF | TGTGCCAGCAGCTCTCGACAGGGGCCTTATGATACGCAGTATTTT | TRBJ2-3 | TRBV7-2 | TRBD1 | . | 15
CASRSNRVLEAEAFF | TGCGCCAGCAGGTCAAACCGGGTCTTGGAGGCTGAAGCTTTCTTT | TRBJ1-1 | TRBV5-1 | . | . | 15
CATNPGGGHNQPQHF | TGTGCCACTAATCCAGGGGGCGGGCACAATCAGCCCCAGCATTTT | TRBJ1-5 | TRBV6-5 | TRBD1 | . | 15
CASSVNPLPSTDTQYF | TGCGCCAGCAGTGTCAATCCTCTGCCCAGTACGGATACGCAGTATTTT | TRBJ2-3 | TRBV10-2 | . | once | 16
CASSEFGRENQPQHF | TGTGCCAGCAGTGAATTCGGCAGGGAAAATCAGCCCCAGCATTTT | TRBJ1-5 | TRBV6-1 | . | . | 15
CASSIVADSYNQPQHF | TGTGCCAGTAGTATAGTGGCGGACAGTTATAATCAGCCCCAGCATTTT | TRBJ1-5 | TRBV19 | . | . | 16